This T cell receptor beta chain was documented in a study of CD4+ T cells in melanoma. General observations from the study: Reportedly, melanoma neoantigen-specific CD4+ T cells showed varied differentiation states. A reported correlation linked neoantigen-specific CD4+ T cells to CD8+, macrophage and B cell function.

As to this clone: Antigen specificity is unknown.

The repertoire was sequenced with immunoSEQ multiplex PCR; TCRdb's copy has only in-frame clones and lacks some. Of roughly 140,000 clones in the sample, 85% to 95% are singletons; the top ten hold roughly 1.4%. After removal of 4 bases from V and 5 bases from J, the junction contained 11 bases not matched to a gene. Germline V gives CDR1 SGHRS, CDR2 YFSETQ. The CDR3 totals 15 residues. This sequence originates from a human donor with melanoma. V and J are TRBV5-1 and TRBJ1-2; TRBD1 agrees at 7 bases. CDR3 protein: CASSALLPGGYGYTF. In nucleotides, the CDR3 is TGCGCCAGCAGCGCTCTCCTCCCAGGGGGATATGGCTACACCTTC.